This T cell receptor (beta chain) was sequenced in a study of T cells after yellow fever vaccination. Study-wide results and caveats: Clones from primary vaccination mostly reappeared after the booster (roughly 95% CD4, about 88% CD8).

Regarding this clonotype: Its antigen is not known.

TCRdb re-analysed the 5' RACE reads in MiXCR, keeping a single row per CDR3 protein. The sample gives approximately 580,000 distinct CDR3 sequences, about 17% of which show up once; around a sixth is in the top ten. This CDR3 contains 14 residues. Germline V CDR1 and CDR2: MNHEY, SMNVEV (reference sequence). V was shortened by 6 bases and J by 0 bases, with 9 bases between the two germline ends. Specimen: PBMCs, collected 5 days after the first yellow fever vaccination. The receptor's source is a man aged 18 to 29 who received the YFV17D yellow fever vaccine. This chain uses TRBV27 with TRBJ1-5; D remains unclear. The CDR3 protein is CASRDGHSNQPQHF. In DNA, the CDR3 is TGTGCCAGCAGGGACGGTCATAGCAATCAGCCCCAGCATTTT.